A selection of T cell receptor beta chains follows, all from one sample in a study of T cells in Graves' hyperthyroidism and ophthalmopathy. One entry per CDR3 protein results from TCRdb running MiXCR on the multiplex PCR reads. There are about 840,000 distinct CDR3 sequences in the sample; around 39% occur only once, and 7.5% to 9.5% lies in the top ten. Sequenced input: blood. The receptor source for this set is a man aged 18 to 29 with Graves' hyperthyroidism. Each CDR3 is given with its conserved first and last residue. The D gene is left open where the match is weak. Size tells how often a clone was seen (once, few, many) or the class of an expanded clone, and some rows leave it out.

D gene	CDR3 length	V gene	clone size	J gene	CDR3 protein	CDR3 DNA
-	12	TRBV15	many	TRBJ1-1	CATSSLLTEAFF	TGTGCCACCAGCAGCTTACTCACTGAAGCTTTCTTT
TRBD1	15	TRBV7-9	-	TRBJ2-7	CASSLAWDSADEQYF	TGTGCCAGCAGCTTGGCCTGGGACAGCGCCGACGAGCAGTACTTC
-	14	TRBV13	few	TRBJ1-1	CASSPRATNTEAFF	TGTGCCAGCAGCCCCCGTGCCACGAACACTGAAGCTTTCTTT
TRBD2	12	TRBV9	-	TRBJ2-7	CASSTQGGGQYF	TGTGCCAGCAGCACCCAGGGCGGGGGGCAGTACTTC
-	14	TRBV9	-	TRBJ1-1	CASSFIGTSTEAFF	TGTGCCAGCAGTTTTATTGGGACATCCACTGAAGCTTTCTTT
-	15	TRBV5-1	few	TRBJ1-2	CASSLDASSVYGYTF	TGCGCCAGCAGCTTGGACGCCAGCTCGGTCTATGGCTACACCTTC
-	17	TRBV20-1	-	TRBJ1-6	CSASLMGESSYNSPLHF	TGCAGTGCTAGCTTAATGGGGGAGAGCTCCTATAATTCACCCCTCCACTTT
-	14	TRBV5-1	once	TRBJ2-6	CASSRGGRSITEAF	TGCGCCAGCAGCCGTGGGGGCAGGAGCATCACTGAAGCTTTC
TRBD1	17	TRBV5-8	-	TRBJ1-5	CASSLVGGADSNQPQHF	TGTGCCAGCAGCTTGGTAGGGGGCGCGGATAGCAATCAGCCCCAGCATTTT
-	14	TRBV25-1	-	TRBJ2-7	CATHGGAGSYEQYF	TGTGCCACCCACGGTGGTGCGGGCTCCTACGAGCAGTACTTC
TRBD1	14	TRBV5-1	-	TRBJ2-7	CASSLADREYEQYF	TGCGCCAGCAGCTTGGCAGACAGGGAGTACGAGCAGTACTTC
-	14	TRBV6-1	few	TRBJ1-6	CASSEHIGFAPLHF	TGTGCCAGCAGTGAACATATAGGGTTCGCACCCCTCCACTTT
-	14	TRBV4-2	-	TRBJ2-5	CASSAGATQETQYF	TGTGCCAGCAGCGCGGGGGCGACCCAAGAGACCCAGTACTTC
-	13	TRBV12-3/TRBV12-4	few	TRBJ1-3	CASSQEGVETIYF	TGTGCCAGCAGCCAAGAGGGCGTAGAAACCATATATTTT
-	13	TRBV11-2	-	TRBJ2-7	CASSSDPLDEQYF	TGTGCCAGCAGTTCCGACCCTTTGGACGAGCAGTACTTC
-	16	TRBV4-1	-	TRBJ2-7	CASSQDREPPSYEQYF	TGTGCCAGCAGCCAAGATCGCGAGCCCCCCTCCTACGAGCAGTACTTC
TRBD1	14	TRBV20-1	few	TRBJ2-7	CSALDRVGTYEQYF	TGCAGTGCGCTTGACAGGGTAGGAACCTACGAGCAGTACTTC
TRBD1	15	TRBV5-1	-	TRBJ2-7	CASSQRDRTAYEQYF	TGCGCCAGCAGCCAGAGGGACAGGACGGCCTACGAGCAGTACTTC
TRBD2	15	TRBV20-1	few	TRBJ2-7	CSADSGLAGKYEQYF	TGCAGTGCTGATTCGGGACTAGCGGGAAAGTACGAGCAGTACTTC
-	15	TRBV2	few	TRBJ2-7	CASSDATGLSYEQYF	TGTGCCAGCAGTGATGCGACAGGCCTATCCTACGAGCAGTACTTC
-	13	TRBV7-6	few	TRBJ2-7	CASSSGGSDEQYF	TGTGCCAGCAGCTCCGGGGGTTCGGACGAGCAGTACTTC
-	15	TRBV7-9	many	TRBJ1-6	CASSLGGVLGSPLHF	TGTGCCAGCAGCTTAGGAGGGGTCCTGGGGTCACCCCTCCACTTT
-	14	TRBV19	few	TRBJ2-7	CASSIEDGPYEQYF	TGTGCCAGTAGTATAGAAGACGGACCCTACGAGCAGTACTTC
-	16	TRBV7-2	-	TRBJ1-3	CASSSVADGVGNTIYF	TGTGCCAGCAGCTCAGTCGCGGATGGGGTCGGGAACACCATATATTTT
-	15	TRBV19	few	TRBJ1-5	CASINPGIVNQPQHF	TGTGCCAGTATAAACCCAGGGATTGTCAATCAGCCCCAGCATTTT
-	12	TRBV7-2	-	TRBJ2-7	CASISRGYEQYF	TGTGCCAGCATTTCAAGGGGTTACGAGCAGTACTTC
-	18	TRBV11-2	few	TRBJ1-1	CASSLGHSDGGRDTEAFF	TGTGCCAGCAGCTTAGGGCATTCGGATGGGGGGCGGGACACTGAAGCTTTCTTT
-	14	TRBV7-9	-	TRBJ2-5	CASRSDREGKTQYF	TGTGCCAGCAGGTCGGACAGGGAGGGGAAGACCCAGTACTTC
-	11	TRBV29-1	few	TRBJ2-7	CSVEEVSEQYF	TGCAGCGTTGAAGAGGTATCCGAGCAGTACTTC
TRBD2	14	TRBV5-1	-	TRBJ2-7	CASSLERELYEQYF	TGCGCCAGCAGCTTGGAGCGGGAGCTCTACGAGCAGTACTTC
-	12	TRBV7-9	many	TRBJ2-6	CASSLDSGVLTF	TGTGCCAGCAGCTTAGATTCGGGCGTCCTGACTTTC
TRBD1	15	TRBV9	-	TRBJ2-5	CASSPSGTGIETQYF	TGTGCCAGCAGCCCCTCCGGGACAGGGATAGAGACCCAGTACTTC
-	14	TRBV4-2	many	TRBJ1-6	CASSQDRLDSPLHF	TGTGCCAGCAGCCAAGACAGGTTGGATTCACCCCTCCACTTT
-	15	TRBV15	-	TRBJ2-7	CATSSGRGSFHEQYF	TGTGCCACCAGCAGTGGTCGGGGCTCGTTCCACGAGCAGTACTTC
TRBD1	19	TRBV6-6	-	TRBJ2-5	CASSLGYGQGISSGETQYF	TGTGCCAGCAGCTTAGGGTATGGACAGGGGATTTCGTCGGGAGAGACCCAGTACTTC
TRBD2	19	TRBV5-1	-	TRBJ2-6	CASGSGGQGMFSGANVLTF	TGCGCCAGCGGGAGCGGGGGGCAGGGGATGTTCTCTGGGGCCAACGTCCTGACTTTC
-	14	TRBV12-3/TRBV12-4	-	TRBJ1-1	CASSWEPWNTEAFF	TGTGCCAGCAGTTGGGAACCGTGGAACACTGAAGCTTTCTTT
TRBD1	16	TRBV5-5	-	TRBJ1-1	CASSFQEDRGTTEAFF	TGTGCCAGCAGCTTCCAAGAGGACAGGGGAACCACTGAAGCTTTCTTT
TRBD1	14	TRBV7-9	many	TRBJ1-1	CASSPGQVHTEAFF	TGTGCCAGCAGCCCAGGACAGGTTCACACTGAAGCTTTCTTT
-	13	TRBV7-9	many	TRBJ1-1	CASSPNSYTEAFF	TGTGCCAGCAGCCCCAACAGCTATACTGAAGCTTTCTTT
-	13	TRBV29-1	-	TRBJ1-2	CSVEVAGVSGYTF	TGCAGCGTTGAGGTTGCGGGGGTTAGTGGCTACACCTTC
-	14	TRBV5-6	-	TRBJ2-1	CASSLWDGDNEQFF	TGTGCCAGCAGCTTGTGGGACGGGGACAATGAGCAGTTCTTC
-	15	TRBV10-3	many	TRBJ1-4	CATAAGTATNEKLFF	TGTGCCACCGCCGCGGGGACCGCAACTAATGAAAAACTGTTTTTT
-	12	TRBV7-9	many	TRBJ1-1	CASRLLNTEAFF	TGTGCCAGCCGCCTTCTGAACACTGAAGCTTTCTTT
-	14	TRBV9	-	TRBJ2-7	CASSVGWLAYEQYF	TGTGCCAGCAGCGTAGGTTGGCTAGCCTACGAGCAGTACTTC
TRBD2	16	TRBV9	-	TRBJ2-7	CASSANRLAGVYEQYF	TGTGCCAGCAGCGCCAACCGACTAGCGGGAGTCTACGAGCAGTACTTC
-	14	TRBV4-1	-	TRBJ1-1	CASSQDLRGSEAFF	TGCGCCAGCAGCCAAGATCTCCGGGGATCTGAAGCTTTCTTT
TRBD1	13	TRBV4-1	many	TRBJ1-6	CASGDSPNSPLHF	TGCGCCAGCGGGGACAGTCCTAATTCACCCCTCCACTTT
-	13	TRBV25-1	few	TRBJ1-2	CASSEFGDGGYTF	TGTGCCAGCAGTGAATTCGGTGACGGTGGCTACACCTTC
-	14	TRBV7-8	many	TRBJ1-3	CASSLRDSGNTIYF	TGTGCCAGCAGCTTAAGGGACTCCGGAAACACCATATATTTT
TRBD1	12	TRBV29-1	-	TRBJ1-1	CSALPGQTEAFF	TGCAGCGCGTTACCGGGACAGACTGAAGCTTTCTTT
-	12	TRBV10-3	many	TRBJ1-6	CASSVSDSPLHF	TGTGCCAGCAGTGTTTCGGATTCACCCCTCCACTTT
-	16	TRBV7-8	many	TRBJ1-5	CASSLGRDNSNQPQHF	TGTGCCAGCAGCTTAGGCCGGGACAATAGCAATCAGCCCCAGCATTTT
-	15	TRBV7-8	few	TRBJ2-5	CASSQEAGSGRTQYF	TGTGCCAGCAGCCAAGAAGCGGGTTCCGGGCGGACCCAGTACTTC